This T cell receptor beta chain was found in a study of cytomegalovirus exposure and HLA in healthy donors. 60 Vbeta and 13 Jbeta primers were used in PCR. The repertoire was sequenced with immunoSEQ multiplex PCR; TCRdb's copy has only in-frame clones and lacks some. The data show more than 110,000 clones, with around 10% seen just once and about 1.9% held by the top ten. The CDR3 covers 15 residues. Looked up from germline, CDR1 is SGDLS and CDR2 is YYNGEE. Trimming stripped 4 bases from V and 7 bases from J, with 17 bases between. The rearrangement joins TRBV9 to TRBJ1-4; maybe TRBD1 (5 bases). Sequences were obtained from PBMCs. The sequence derives from a man between 45 and 60 years old in good health and CMV-seronegative. In DNA, the CDR3 is TGTGCCAGCAGCTTCGGCGGGACTGGCGGTGAAAAACTGTTTTTT. Protein product: CASSFGGTGGEKLFF. Based on the CDR3 plus reference TRBV9 and TRBJ1-4, the full variable domain is DSGVTQTPKHLITATGQRVTLRCSPRSGDLSVYWYQQSLDQGLQFLIQYYNGEERAKGNILERFSAQQFPDLHSELNLSSLELGDSALYFCASSFGGTGGEKLFFGSGTQLSVL.